A selection of T cell receptor beta chains follows, all from one sample in a study of Ad26.COV2.S vaccination and SARS-CoV-2 variants. Method: immunoSEQ multiplex PCR; TCRdb's copy keeps in-frame clones and lacks some. The table shows 350,000 to 500,000 clones, with about 90% occurring only once. The source was peripheral blood, collected in a trial of Ad26.COV2.S vaccine versus placebo. The origin of the receptors is a person aged 18-65 years who received the Ad26.COV2.S COVID-19 vaccine or a placebo. CDR3s include the opening cysteine and the closing phenylalanine or tryptophan. The D gene is left open where the match is weak. Size tells how often a clone was seen (once, few, many) or the class of an expanded clone, and some rows leave it out.

clone size: .
V gene: TRBV28
D gene: TRBD1
J gene: TRBJ2-7
CDR3 DNA: TGTGCCAGTGGGGACAGCCCCTACGAGCAGTACTTC
CDR3 protein: CASGDSPYEQYF

clone size: .
V gene: TRBV7-3
D gene: TRBD2
J gene: TRBJ2-1
CDR3 DNA: TGTGCCAGCAGCTTAGCCGGGACTAGCGGGAAAAAGCAGTTCTTC
CDR3 protein: CASSLAGTSGKKQFF

clone size: .
V gene: TRBV27
D gene: TRBD1
J gene: TRBJ2-7
CDR3 DNA: TGTGCCAGCAGTTCTGGGACAGGGGGCTACGAGCAGTACTTC
CDR3 protein: CASSSGTGGYEQYF

clone size: .
V gene: TRBV29-1
D gene: TRBD1
J gene: TRBJ2-1
CDR3 DNA: TGCAGCGTGCGACAGGGCTACAATCTCGAGCAGTTCTTC
CDR3 protein: CSVRQGYNLEQFF

clone size: .
V gene: TRBV28
D gene: TRBD1
J gene: TRBJ2-7
CDR3 DNA: TGTGCCAGCAGTTACCCCCGACAGGGGGAGCAGTACTTC
CDR3 protein: CASSYPRQGEQYF

clone size: .
V gene: TRBV5-1
D gene: TRBD2
J gene: TRBJ2-1
CDR3 DNA: TGCGCCAGCAGGTCGGACAGGGGACCGGGACTAGCGGGTAGAAGCTCCTACAATGAGCAGTTCTTC
CDR3 protein: CASRSDRGPGLAGRSSYNEQFF

clone size: few
V gene: TRBV7-9
D gene: TRBD2
J gene: TRBJ2-3
CDR3 DNA: TGTGCCAGCAGCTTAAGTCTAGCGGGAGATACGCAGTATTTT
CDR3 protein: CASSLSLAGDTQYF

clone size: .
V gene: TRBV19
D gene: TRBD1
J gene: TRBJ1-2
CDR3 DNA: TGTGCCAGTAGTATGGACAGGGTCTATGGCTACACCTTC
CDR3 protein: CASSMDRVYGYTF

clone size: once
V gene: TRBV2
D gene: TRBD2
J gene: TRBJ2-5
CDR3 DNA: TGTGCCAGCACCAGACTAGCGGGAATTGAGACCCAGTACTTC
CDR3 protein: CASTRLAGIETQYF

clone size: .
V gene: TRBV4-3
D gene: .
J gene: TRBJ2-7
CDR3 DNA: TGCGCCAGCAGCCAAGACAGAGGGACCGTTTACGAGCAGTACTTC
CDR3 protein: CASSQDRGTVYEQYF

clone size: .
V gene: TRBV15
D gene: TRBD2
J gene: TRBJ2-7
CDR3 DNA: TGTGCCACCAGCAGAGGATCCGGACTAGCAAGGTCCTACGAGCAGTACTTC
CDR3 protein: CATSRGSGLARSYEQYF

clone size: .
V gene: TRBV27
D gene: TRBD1
J gene: TRBJ2-7
CDR3 DNA: TGTGCCAGCAGTGCGGACAGGGGGCTCTCCTACGAGCAGTACTTC
CDR3 protein: CASSADRGLSYEQYF

clone size: .
V gene: TRBV24-1
D gene: .
J gene: TRBJ2-3
CDR3 DNA: TGTGCCACCAGTGATTTGCAGGACGGGAGCTCCCCCACCACAGATACGCAGTATTTT
CDR3 protein: CATSDLQDGSSPTTDTQYF

clone size: .
V gene: TRBV30
D gene: .
J gene: TRBJ2-4
CDR3 DNA: TGTGCCTGGATTGGCTCTTTAGCCAAAAACATTCAGTACTTC
CDR3 protein: CAWIGSLAKNIQYF

clone size: once
V gene: TRBV7-2
D gene: .
J gene: TRBJ2-7
CDR3 DNA: TGTGCCAGCAGCACCGGGGACGGCCGGAACTCCTACGAGCAGTACTTC
CDR3 protein: CASSTGDGRNSYEQYF

clone size: .
V gene: TRBV7-9
D gene: .
J gene: TRBJ2-5
CDR3 DNA: TGTGCCAGCAGCCCGAATAGCGTGCAAGAGACCCAGTACTTC
CDR3 protein: CASSPNSVQETQYF

clone size: .
V gene: TRBV11-3
D gene: .
J gene: TRBJ2-1
CDR3 DNA: TGTGCCAGCAGCTCCTCGAGGGCCGCGGGCTCCTACAATGAGCAGTTCTTC
CDR3 protein: CASSSSRAAGSYNEQFF

clone size: .
V gene: TRBV7-7
D gene: TRBD1
J gene: TRBJ1-5
CDR3 DNA: TGTGCCAGCAGCTCGGACAGGGATAGCAATCAGCCCCAGCATTTT
CDR3 protein: CASSSDRDSNQPQHF

clone size: .
V gene: TRBV9
D gene: .
J gene: TRBJ2-5
CDR3 DNA: TGTGCCAGCAGCGTAGGCGTCGAAGAGACCCAGTACTTC
CDR3 protein: CASSVGVEETQYF

clone size: .
V gene: TRBV6-7
D gene: .
J gene: TRBJ1-2
CDR3 DNA: TGTGCCAGCAGTTACTCGTTCGGGGAGCTCTATGGCTACACCTTC
CDR3 protein: CASSYSFGELYGYTF

clone size: once
V gene: TRBV9
D gene: .
J gene: TRBJ2-1
CDR3 DNA: TGTGCCAGCAGCACGTACAATGAGCAGTTCTTC
CDR3 protein: CASSTYNEQFF

clone size: .
V gene: TRBV15
D gene: .
J gene: TRBJ1-1
CDR3 DNA: TGTGCCACCAGCAGTTTCGGGATCACTGAAGCTTTCTTT
CDR3 protein: CATSSFGITEAFF

clone size: .
V gene: TRBV2
D gene: .
J gene: TRBJ2-5
CDR3 DNA: TGTGCCAGCAGTTCACCGGGAGTTGCCGAGACCCAGTACTTC
CDR3 protein: CASSSPGVAETQYF

clone size: .
V gene: TRBV3-1/TRBV3-2
D gene: .
J gene: TRBJ2-2
CDR3 DNA: TGTGCCAGTTCGGCGAGGAACACCGGGGAGCTGTTTTTT
CDR3 protein: CASSARNTGELFF

clone size: few
V gene: TRBV3-1/TRBV3-2
D gene: TRBD1
J gene: TRBJ2-7
CDR3 DNA: TGTGCCAGCAGCCCTCTACTTCAGGGGGAGAGCTCCTACGAGCAGTACTTC
CDR3 protein: CASSPLLQGESSYEQYF

clone size: .
V gene: TRBV29-1
D gene: TRBD2
J gene: TRBJ2-7
CDR3 DNA: TGCAGCGTTGAAAGCTGGAGCGGGAACGAGCAGTACTTC
CDR3 protein: CSVESWSGNEQYF

clone size: .
V gene: TRBV3-1/TRBV3-2
D gene: TRBD2
J gene: TRBJ2-7
CDR3 DNA: TGTGCCAGCAGCCAAGATTTGGGAGGGTACGAGCAGTACTTC
CDR3 protein: CASSQDLGGYEQYF

clone size: .
V gene: TRBV27
D gene: .
J gene: TRBJ2-7
CDR3 DNA: TGTGCCAGCAGTTTATCCCCCAGGGGTTGGGAGCAGTACTTC
CDR3 protein: CASSLSPRGWEQYF

clone size: .
V gene: TRBV9
D gene: TRBD1
J gene: TRBJ2-1
CDR3 DNA: TGTGCCAGCAGCGACCGGGACAGAAGCTTCAATGAGCAGTTCTTC
CDR3 protein: CASSDRDRSFNEQFF

clone size: .
V gene: TRBV19
D gene: .
J gene: TRBJ1-1
CDR3 DNA: TGTGCCAGTAGTATAATAGGGGTTGGGACTGAAGCTTTCTTT
CDR3 protein: CASSIIGVGTEAFF

clone size: .
V gene: TRBV5-4
D gene: TRBD1
J gene: TRBJ1-4
CDR3 DNA: TGTGCCAGCAGACAGACAGGGGATTCTGAAAAACTGTTTTTT
CDR3 protein: CASRQTGDSEKLFF

clone size: .
V gene: TRBV6-2/TRBV6-3
D gene: TRBD1
J gene: TRBJ2-7
CDR3 DNA: TGTGCCAGCAGTCAGGCCGGGACAGTTCTAACCTACGAGCAGTACTTC
CDR3 protein: CASSQAGTVLTYEQYF

clone size: .
V gene: TRBV5-1
D gene: TRBD1
J gene: TRBJ2-6
CDR3 DNA: TGCGCCAGCAGCCACCAGGGGGCGATGTCCGGGGCCAACGTCCTGACTTTC
CDR3 protein: CASSHQGAMSGANVLTF

clone size: .
V gene: TRBV7-2
D gene: TRBD2
J gene: TRBJ2-3
CDR3 DNA: TGTGCCAGCAGCTACCTAGCGGACACAGATACGCAGTATTTT
CDR3 protein: CASSYLADTDTQYF

clone size: once
V gene: TRBV28
D gene: TRBD1
J gene: TRBJ1-2
CDR3 DNA: TGTGCCAGCCTCTATGGGACAGGGGATGGCTACACCTTC
CDR3 protein: CASLYGTGDGYTF

clone size: once
V gene: TRBV29-1
D gene: TRBD2
J gene: TRBJ2-1
CDR3 DNA: TGCAGCGTTGAGGGGACTAGCGTCCAGAGCTCCTACAATGAGCAGTTCTTC
CDR3 protein: CSVEGTSVQSSYNEQFF

clone size: .
V gene: TRBV5-1
D gene: TRBD2
J gene: TRBJ2-7
CDR3 DNA: TGCGCCAGCAGCTTAGAACTAGCGGGAGAATTAAGTTCCTACGAGCAGTACTTC
CDR3 protein: CASSLELAGELSSYEQYF

clone size: .
V gene: TRBV18
D gene: .
J gene: TRBJ1-4
CDR3 DNA: TGTGCCAGCTCACCGGACAGCTATAATGAAAAACTGTTTTTT
CDR3 protein: CASSPDSYNEKLFF

clone size: .
V gene: TRBV19
D gene: .
J gene: TRBJ2-7
CDR3 DNA: TGTGCCAGTAGTAATCGGGTTCGAGGGGGATACGAGCAGTACTTC
CDR3 protein: CASSNRVRGGYEQYF

clone size: .
V gene: TRBV7-2
D gene: TRBD1
J gene: TRBJ1-3
CDR3 DNA: TGTGCCAGCAGCTTAGGCAGGGGGGTTATATCTGGAAACACCATATATTTT
CDR3 protein: CASSLGRGVISGNTIYF

clone size: .
V gene: TRBV18
D gene: .
J gene: TRBJ2-7
CDR3 DNA: TGTGCCAGCTCACCAGGACAGTTCCACGAGCAGTACTTC
CDR3 protein: CASSPGQFHEQYF

clone size: .
V gene: TRBV7-2
D gene: TRBD2
J gene: TRBJ2-3
CDR3 DNA: TGTGCCAGCAGCCTAGCGGGAACGGGGCTGAGCACAGATACGCAGTATTTT
CDR3 protein: CASSLAGTGLSTDTQYF

clone size: .
V gene: TRBV5-6
D gene: TRBD1
J gene: TRBJ2-7
CDR3 DNA: TGTGCCAGCAGCTTGCCAGGACAGGGGGTATACGAGCAGTACTTC
CDR3 protein: CASSLPGQGVYEQYF

clone size: .
V gene: TRBV7-7
D gene: .
J gene: TRBJ2-1
CDR3 DNA: TGTGCTAGCAGCTTGAGTAGGACCCACAATGAGCAGTTCTTC
CDR3 protein: CASSLSRTHNEQFF

clone size: .
V gene: TRBV19
D gene: .
J gene: TRBJ1-1
CDR3 DNA: TGTGCCAGTAGTATGTTGGGGGGTTGGGACACTGAAGCTTTCTTT
CDR3 protein: CASSMLGGWDTEAFF

clone size: .
V gene: TRBV9
D gene: .
J gene: TRBJ2-5
CDR3 DNA: TGTGCCAGCAGCGGAGCGAGACCTGAGACCCAGTACTTC
CDR3 protein: CASSGARPETQYF

clone size: few
V gene: TRBV15
D gene: .
J gene: TRBJ1-1
CDR3 DNA: TGTGCCACCAGCAGGGCAAGGAACACTGAAGCTTTCTTT
CDR3 protein: CATSRARNTEAFF

clone size: .
V gene: TRBV5-8
D gene: .
J gene: TRBJ2-4
CDR3 DNA: TGTGCCAGCAGCCCTGATGCCTGGGGGGCCAAAAACATTCAGTACTTC
CDR3 protein: CASSPDAWGAKNIQYF